This is a list of T cell receptor beta chains from one sample in a study of T cell responses to AZD1222 COVID-19 vaccine. Sequenced by immunoSEQ multiplex PCR; TCRdb stores in-frame clones only, minus some. The table lists 95,000 to 130,000 clones, approximately 85% of them singletons. The source was peripheral blood, collected on day 0 of MenACWY control vaccination. The source of these receptors is an adult in good health. Each CDR3 is given with its conserved first and last residue. A D gene is named only where the DNA matches it firmly. Not all rows give a size; the values are once, few, many and, for expanded clones, a class.

>.|TRBJ1-2|.|TRBV7-2
CASSLVREPAGYTF
TGTGCCAGCAGCTTAGTGAGGGAGCCGGCAGGCTACACCTTC
>.|TRBJ2-7|.|TRBV7-2
CASSSQAGSLSYEQYF
TGTGCCAGCAGCTCCCAGGCGGGGAGCCTCTCCTACGAGCAGTACTTC
>.|TRBJ1-2|.|TRBV5-6
CASSSQGMGLYGYTF
TGTGCCAGCAGCTCTCAGGGGATGGGACTCTATGGCTACACCTTC
>TRBD1|TRBJ1-6|once|TRBV5-6
CASSLVPGGNSPLHF
TGTGCCAGCAGCTTGGTGCCAGGGGGGAATTCACCCCTCCACTTT
>.|TRBJ1-6|.|TRBV28
CASSLSGPQNSPLHF
TGTGCCAGCAGTTTATCCGGACCCCAAAATTCACCCCTCCACTTT
>.|TRBJ2-5|once|TRBV19
CASGGGHQETQYF
TGTGCCAGTGGAGGGGGCCACCAAGAGACCCAGTACTTC
>TRBD1|TRBJ1-1|.|TRBV7-2
CASSLGTRGTEAFF
TGTGCCAGCAGCTTAGGCACCAGGGGGACTGAAGCTTTCTTT
>.|TRBJ2-3|.|TRBV2
CASSRTDTQYF
TGTGCCAGCAGTAGGACAGATACGCAGTATTTT
>TRBD2|TRBJ2-6|.|TRBV7-2
CASSARLAGDTGANVLTF
TGTGCCAGCAGCGCTCGACTAGCGGGGGATACTGGGGCCAACGTCCTGACTTTC
>.|TRBJ1-3|.|TRBV6-6
CASSYRGDSSGNTIYF
TGTGCCAGCAGTTACAGGGGAGATAGCTCTGGAAACACCATATATTTT
>.|TRBJ2-3|.|TRBV7-3
CASSPEMRGVTDTQYF
TGTGCCAGCAGCCCGGAAATGCGGGGAGTCACAGATACGCAGTATTTT
>.|TRBJ2-5|.|TRBV28
CASRSGGTKETQYF
TGTGCCAGCAGATCCGGGGGGACAAAAGAGACCCAGTACTTC
>TRBD2|TRBJ2-2|.|TRBV20-1
CSASPAGATIGGELFF
TGCAGTGCTAGTCCAGCGGGGGCCACGATCGGCGGGGAGCTGTTTTTT
>.|TRBJ1-2|.|TRBV11-2
CASSFGGRLDYGYTF
TGTGCCAGCAGCTTTGGGGGGAGACTTGACTATGGCTACACCTTC
>TRBD1|TRBJ1-1|.|TRBV9
CASSQGTGGLLNTEAFF
TGTGCCAGCAGCCAAGGGACAGGGGGCCTTTTGAACACTGAAGCTTTCTTT
>TRBD2|TRBJ2-1|.|TRBV27
CASSFGLAGINEQFF
TGTGCCAGCAGTTTTGGGCTAGCGGGGATCAATGAGCAGTTCTTC
>.|TRBJ1-5|few|TRBV28
CASRYSWGAGQPQHF
TGTGCCAGCAGGTACTCTTGGGGGGCAGGACAGCCCCAGCATTTT
>.|TRBJ1-1|.|TRBV24-1
CATMSGGQNTEAFF
TGTGCCACCATGAGCGGGGGGCAGAACACTGAAGCTTTCTTT
>TRBD1|TRBJ1-2|.|TRBV4-3
CASSHRIQGDYGYTF
TGCGCCAGCAGCCACCGGATCCAGGGGGACTATGGCTACACCTTC
>TRBD1|TRBJ1-5|few|TRBV5-1
CASSQGTGGGNQPQHF
TGCGCCAGCAGCCAGGGGACAGGGGGCGGCAATCAGCCCCAGCATTTT
>TRBD1|TRBJ2-2|.|TRBV18
CASSPMTGHTGELFF
TGTGCCAGCTCACCAATGACAGGGCACACCGGGGAGCTGTTTTTT
>.|TRBJ1-1|few|TRBV7-2
CASSLQGNTEAFF
TGTGCCAGCAGCTTACAGGGGAACACTGAAGCTTTCTTT
>TRBD1|TRBJ1-6|.|TRBV27
CASSFRVSAGTGESPLHF
TGTGCCAGCAGTTTCAGGGTCTCTGCCGGGACAGGGGAATCACCCCTCCACTTT
>.|TRBJ1-1|.|TRBV7-9
CASSPLQGATEAFF
TGTGCCAGCAGCCCACTGCAAGGGGCCACTGAAGCTTTCTTT
>.|TRBJ2-3|.|TRBV11-3
CASSSGTGWTDTQYF
TGTGCCAGCAGCTCCGGCACCGGGTGGACAGATACGCAGTATTTT
>.|TRBJ1-1|.|TRBV12-3/TRBV12-4
CASSLVGGTEAFF
TGTGCCAGCAGTCTGGTAGGGGGAACTGAAGCTTTCTTT
>.|TRBJ1-6|once|TRBV11-1
CASSLQGLPDSPLHF
TGTGCCAGCAGCTTACAGGGGCTGCCCGATTCACCCCTCCACTTT
>.|TRBJ2-5|.|TRBV12-3/TRBV12-4
CASSPLVGETQYF
TGTGCCAGCAGCCCCCTAGTGGGGGAGACCCAGTACTTC
>.|TRBJ1-2|.|TRBV3-1/TRBV3-2
CASSFSEGYTF
TGTGCCAGCAGCTTTTCGGAGGGCTACACCTTC
>TRBD1|TRBJ1-6|.|TRBV19
CASSIADRVNSPLHF
TGTGCCAGTAGTATAGCCGACAGGGTAAATTCACCCCTCCACTTT
>.|TRBJ1-2|.|TRBV4-1
CASSYYTGYGYTF
TGCGCCAGCAGCTATTACACAGGGTATGGCTACACCTTC
>TRBD1|TRBJ1-4|.|TRBV10-3
CAISEGTGATNEKLFF
TGTGCCATCAGTGAAGGGACAGGGGCAACTAATGAAAAACTGTTTTTT
>.|TRBJ1-1|.|TRBV29-1
CSVDPWDGLNTEAFF
TGCAGCGTTGATCCGTGGGACGGATTGAACACTGAAGCTTTCTTT
>.|TRBJ2-3|.|TRBV6-6
CASANPTIIPDTQYF
TGTGCCAGCGCAAATCCGACCATCATCCCAGATACGCAGTATTTT
>TRBD2|TRBJ2-7|.|TRBV7-8
CASSLLGSGGSYEQYF
TGTGCCAGCAGCTTATTGGGTAGCGGGGGTTCCTACGAGCAGTACTTC
>.|TRBJ2-6|.|TRBV6-5
CASSYSSGSGANVLTF
TGTGCCAGCAGTTACTCTTCTGGCTCTGGGGCCAACGTCCTGACTTTC
>.|TRBJ2-1|.|TRBV4-2
CASSQGTRWNEQFF
TGTGCCAGCAGCCAAGGTACTCGTTGGAATGAGCAGTTCTTC
>.|TRBJ2-1|.|TRBV11-3
CASKRTRDNEQFF
TGTGCCAGCAAGCGGACCCGGGACAATGAGCAGTTCTTC
>.|TRBJ1-1|.|TRBV19
CASSIVDSKNTEAFF
TGTGCCAGTAGTATAGTGGACAGTAAGAACACTGAAGCTTTCTTT
>.|TRBJ2-5|.|TRBV18
CASSPDSAGETQYF
TGTGCCAGCTCGCCCGACAGCGCCGGGGAGACCCAGTACTTC
>.|TRBJ1-4|.|TRBV14
CASSRSVDSPFATNEKLFF
TGTGCCAGCAGCCGGTCGGTGGACAGCCCCTTTGCAACTAATGAAAAACTGTTTTTT
>.|TRBJ2-3|.|TRBV19
CASSPRHNTDTQYF
TGTGCCAGTAGCCCCCGGCACAACACAGATACGCAGTATTTT
>.|TRBJ1-2|.|TRBV2
CASSVSGDGYTF
TGTGCCAGCAGTGTAAGTGGGGATGGCTACACCTTC
>TRBD1|TRBJ1-1|.|TRBV10-3
CALRTGTNTEAFF
TGTGCCTTGCGGACAGGGACGAACACTGAAGCTTTCTTT
>.|TRBJ1-5|.|TRBV19
CASSIEMGGNQPQHF
TGTGCCAGTAGTATAGAAATGGGTGGCAATCAGCCCCAGCATTTT
>TRBD1|TRBJ2-3|.|TRBV5-4
CASSSRDRATDTQYF
TGTGCCAGCAGCTCCCGGGACAGGGCCACAGATACGCAGTATTTT
>.|TRBJ1-2|once|TRBV6-5
CASSLDRNGYTF
TGTGCCAGCAGTTTGGACAGAAATGGCTACACCTTC
>.|TRBJ1-5|.|TRBV20-1
CSASEGQPQHF
TGCAGTGCTAGTGAGGGGCAGCCCCAGCATTTT
>TRBD2|TRBJ2-1|few|TRBV6-4
CASSDSSGGAYNEQFF
TGTGCCAGCAGTGACTCTAGCGGGGGGGCTTACAATGAGCAGTTCTTC
>TRBD2|TRBJ2-1|few|TRBV11-3
CASSRGLAGDNEQFF
TGTGCCAGCAGCCGGGGGCTAGCGGGGGACAATGAGCAGTTCTTC
>TRBD2|TRBJ2-1|once|TRBV4-3
CASSPSGGGTEQFF
TGCGCCAGCAGCCCAAGCGGGGGAGGGACTGAGCAGTTCTTC